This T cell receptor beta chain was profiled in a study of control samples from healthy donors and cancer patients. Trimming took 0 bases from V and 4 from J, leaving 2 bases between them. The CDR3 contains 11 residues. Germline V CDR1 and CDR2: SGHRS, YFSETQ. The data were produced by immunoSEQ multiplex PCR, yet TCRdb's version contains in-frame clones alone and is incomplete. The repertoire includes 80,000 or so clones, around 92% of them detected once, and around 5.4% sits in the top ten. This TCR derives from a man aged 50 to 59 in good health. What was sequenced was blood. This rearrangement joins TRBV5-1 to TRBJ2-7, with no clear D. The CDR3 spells CASSLGYEQYF. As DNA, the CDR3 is TGCGCCAGCAGCTTGGGGTACGAGCAGTACTTC.